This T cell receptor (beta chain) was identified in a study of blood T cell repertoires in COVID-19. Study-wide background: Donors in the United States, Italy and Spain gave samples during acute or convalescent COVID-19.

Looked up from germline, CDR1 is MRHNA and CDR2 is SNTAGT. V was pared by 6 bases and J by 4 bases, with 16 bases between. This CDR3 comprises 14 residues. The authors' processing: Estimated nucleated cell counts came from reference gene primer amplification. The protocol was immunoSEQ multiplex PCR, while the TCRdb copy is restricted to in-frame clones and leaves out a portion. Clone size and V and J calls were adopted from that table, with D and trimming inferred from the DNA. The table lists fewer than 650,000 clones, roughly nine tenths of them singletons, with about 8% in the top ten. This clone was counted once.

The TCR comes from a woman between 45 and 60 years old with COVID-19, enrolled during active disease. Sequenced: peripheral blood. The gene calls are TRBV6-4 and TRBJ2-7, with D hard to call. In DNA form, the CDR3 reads TGTGCCAGCAGACGCCGTGCTATCCCATACGAGCAGTACTTC. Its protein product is CASRRRAIPYEQYF.